Presented here are 5 T cell receptor beta chains from one specimen sequenced in a study of cytomegalovirus exposure and HLA in healthy donors. Here immunoSEQ multiplex PCR was the method, and the copy in TCRdb shows in-frame clones only, minus some. The sample lists some 150,000 clones, 85% to 90% occurring once. Sequenced: PBMCs. The source is a woman between 18 and 29 years old in good health and CMV-seropositive.

This chain uses TRBV28 with TRBJ2-3, with D uncertain. CDR1 and CDR2 (germline): MDHEN, SYDVKM. With 1 base removed from V and 10 bases from J, the gap between germline ends came to 6 bases. The CDR3 length is 11 residues. The CDR3 DNA reads TGTGCCAGCAGTTTATTGGGCCCGCAGTATTTT. Protein sequence: CASSLLGPQYF. Looking up the rest from reference TRBV28 and TRBJ2-3 gives the full variable domain: DVKVTQSSRYLVKRTGEKVFLECVQDMDHENMFWYRQDPGLGLRLIYFSYDVKMKEKGDIPEGYSVSREKKERFSLILESASTNQTSMYLCASSLLGPQYFGPGTRLTVL.

V is TRBV28 and J is TRBJ1-2; weak D call: TRBD1 (5 bases). The germline V and J ends were trimmed by 7 bases and 4 bases, with 16 bases remaining between them. CDR3 length: 14 residues. The germline V gene has CDR1 MDHEN and CDR2 SYDVKM. The CDR3, as DNA: TGTGCCAGCAAACAGTCGCGGGGGGGCTATGGCTACACCTTC. This translates into CASKQSRGGYGYTF.

This clone was counted between two and nine times. This sequence joins TRBV19 and TRBJ2-2; TRBD2 aligns across 10 bases. The CDR3 loop spans 15 amino acids. From germline, CDR1 is LNHDA and CDR2 SQIVND (reference sequence). J lost 7 bases, V lost 5 bases, and 7 bases had no gene match. The DNA for the CDR3 is TGTGCCAGTAGTTCATTAGCGGGAGGTAACGGGGAGCTGTTTTTT. Encoded protein: CASSSLAGGNGELFF.

This clone has a single count. This CDR3 reads CASSRRVLRTGGGGAYEQYF. The CDR3 nucleotides read TGCGCCAGCAGCCGGCGTGTCCTCCGGACAGGGGGAGGGGGGGCCTACGAGCAGTACTTC. The V and J genes are TRBV4-1 and TRBJ2-7, with TRBD1 identical over 10 bases. This CDR3 region has 20 residues. CDR1 and CDR2 from the germline V gene are MGHRA and YSYEKL. J lost 2 bases, V lost 4 bases, and 20 bases had no gene match.

This clone was picked up one time. V and J are TRBV7-2 and TRBJ2-4; tentatively, D is TRBD2 (5 bases). V dropped 8 bases and J dropped 0 bases, with 8 bases sitting between them. Germline CDR1 and CDR2: SGHTA and FQGNSA. The CDR3 runs to 13 residues. The CDR3 loop is CASGEIAKNIQYF. The CDR3 DNA sequence: TGTGCCAGCGGGGAGATAGCCAAAAACATTCAGTACTTC.